A single sample is the source of the 2 T cell receptor beta chains below, sequenced in a study of PD-1 blockade in classical Hodgkin lymphoma. Time point in this sample: cycle 4 day 1 (C4D1), after less than seven weeks of nivolumab. Brentuximab vedotin exposure varied, and every patient relapsed after autologous stem cell transplantation. This table comes from immunoSEQ multiplex PCR, and its TCRdb copy is limited to in-frame clones, with some not included. The data contain approximately 100,000 clones, about 83% of them seen just once; the ten biggest clones take up over 15%. Specimen: peripheral blood mononuclear cells (PBMCs), collected before the fourth cycle of nivolumab. These receptors all come from a human donor with classical Hodgkin lymphoma.

The chain recombines TRBV15 with TRBJ2-7; 7 bases fit TRBD1. Germline lookup yields CDR1 LNHNV and CDR2 YYDKDF (reference sequence). The CDR3 extends over 14 amino acids. With V trimmed by 1 base and J by 3 bases, 3 bases remained unmatched. Written as DNA, the CDR3 is TGTGCCACCAGCAGAGCGGGACAGAGCTACGAGCAGTACTTC. It encodes CATSRAGQSYEQYF.

The chain couples TRBV19 to TRBJ2-3; the D is unclear. The CDR3 runs to 15 residues. Germline lookup yields CDR1 LNHDA and CDR2 SQIVND (reference sequence). Between the trimmed V and J ends, which lost 2 bases and 2 bases, there was a span of 11 bases. The CDR3 DNA is TGTGCCAGTAGTATAATGGGCAGCTCCACAGATACGCAGTATTTT. Protein product: CASSIMGSSTDTQYF.